This entry lists 27 T cell receptor beta chains sequenced from one sample in a study of breast tumors, draining lymph nodes, adjacent tissues. Via MiXCR, TCRdb re-called the multiplex PCR reads, giving one row per CDR3 protein. The sample gives 150,000 to 200,000 distinct CDR3 sequences, about 33% of which show up once; over 3.5% is in the top ten. Samples came from axillary lymph nodes draining the breast cancer. The sample comprised axillary lymph node tissue. All receptors come from a female donor with breast cancer. Some clones in this sample may be carry-over from other donors' samples.

This chain links TRBV6-2 or TRBV6-3 with TRBJ2-7, with D possibly being TRBD2 (6 bases). Trimming left V 4 bases short and J 0 bases short, with 16 bases between. The CDR3 contains 16 residues. Germline CDR1 is MNHEY and CDR2 is SVGEGT. The CDR3 DNA is TGTGCCAGCAGTTCCCTCGGACGGGGGAGCTCCTACGAGCAGTACTTC. As protein: CASSSLGRGSSYEQYF.

The chain uses TRBV6-1 and TRBJ2-1, with 11 nucleotides matching TRBD1. Germline CDR1 reads MNHNS; CDR2 reads SASEGT. The CDR3 is made up of 15 amino acids. Losses at the gene ends were 3 bases for V and 5 bases for J; bases not matched to a gene: 3. The CDR3 sequence: CASSEGQGGNNEQFF. CDR3 nucleotide sequence: TGTGCCAGCAGTGAGGGACAGGGGGGAAACAATGAGCAGTTCTTC.

The table lists this clonotype with many counts. Written as DNA, the CDR3 is TGTGCCAGCAGCGCGGATAGTACAGATACGCAGTATTTT. Its protein product is CASSADSTDTQYF. The chain recombines TRBV7-9 with TRBJ2-3; D call uncertain. The CDR3 loop spans 13 amino acids. V lost 5 bases and J 3 bases, leaving 9 bases between the germline ends. CDR1 and CDR2 from the germline V gene are SEHNR and FQNEAQ (reference sequence).

The sample holds many counts of this clonotype. The rearrangement joins TRBV5-1 to TRBJ2-3; 11 positions agree with TRBD2. V was pared by 0 bases and J by 2 bases, with 2 bases of the junction left unmatched. The CDR3 runs 16 residues. Per the germline V gene, CDR1 is SGHRS and CDR2 is YFSETQ. CDR3 DNA: TGCGCCAGCAGCTTGGGACTAGCGGGGCTCACAGATACGCAGTATTTT. Encoded protein: CASSLGLAGLTDTQYF.

Only a few counts were recorded for this clonotype. The chain carries TRBV4-1 and TRBJ1-2, with D perhaps matching TRBD1 (6 bases). CDR1 is MGHRA and CDR2 is YSYEKL in the germline V gene. V was pared by 7 bases and J by 5 bases, with 23 bases between. The CDR3 is 16 amino acids. The CDR3 bases are TGCGCCAGCATCCCGGGGGGGGGGCTCGGAGTTTATGGCTACACCTTC. Protein: CASIPGGGLGVYGYTF.

This clonotype appeared a few times. Just one base apart from a much larger clone, this may be a read error. The gene calls are TRBV7-9 and TRBJ1-2, with D possibly matching TRBD1 (6 bases). Looked up from germline, CDR1 is SEHNR and CDR2 is FQNEAQ (reference sequence). The CDR3 consists of 15 residues. DNA of the CDR3: TGTGCCAGCAGCAGACCGAGCGGGGGCAGCTATGGCTACCCCTTC. This gives the protein CASSRPSGGSYGYPF. Full variable domain (rest looked up from reference TRBV7-9 and TRBJ1-2): DTGVSQNPRHKITKRGQNVTFRCDPISEHNRLYWYRQTLGQGPEFLTYFQNEAQLEKSRLLSDRFSAERPKGSFSTLEIQRTEQGDSAMYLCASSRPSGGSYGYPFGSGTRLTVV.

The chain couples TRBV20-1 to TRBJ1-5; D is possibly TRBD1 (6 bases). From germline, CDR1 is DFQATT and CDR2 SNEGSKA (reference sequence). This CDR3 region has 14 residues. The V gene lost 3 bases and the J gene lost 11 bases, with 20 bases spanning the gap. CDR3 residues: CSASRGSYLGAQHF. CDR3 DNA sequence: TGCAGTGCTAGTAGGGGGTCCTACCTAGGGGCCCAGCATTTT.

The sample holds a few counts of this clonotype. This sequence joins TRBV18 and TRBJ1-1; 8 bases agree with TRBD1. The CDR3 contains 14 residues. Germline V gene sequence: CDR1 KGHSH, CDR2 LQKENI. V lost 3 bases and J lost 2; bases outside the gene matches: 2. For the CDR3, the DNA is TGTGCCAGCTCACCCGGGACAGGCAACACTGAAGCTTTCTTT. It is translated as CASSPGTGNTEAFF.

The V call is TRBV9, the J call TRBJ1-1; D is uncertain. Trimming pared 3 bases from V and 5 bases from J, leaving 11 bases between. CDR3 size: 13 residues. The V gene's germline CDR1 is SGDLS and CDR2 YYNGEE. The CDR3 DNA is TGTGCCAGCAGCGAGGGATTGGGGACTGAAGCTTTCTTT. It encodes CASSEGLGTEAFF.

This clonotype was observed at least ten times. V and J are TRBV4-1 and TRBJ2-7; TRBD2 is a possible D gene (7 bases). Trimming took off 5 bases at V and 3 bases at J, with 14 bases between the two ends. CDR3 length: 14 residues. CDR1 and CDR2 (germline): MGHRA, YSYEKL. The CDR3 nucleotides are TGCGCCAGCAGCGTACAGGGAGGGGGCTACGAGCAGTACTTC. Encoded protein: CASSVQGGGYEQYF.

This clonotype appeared many times. The V call is TRBV20-1, the J call TRBJ2-3, with D possibly matching TRBD1 (7 bases). Germline V gives CDR1 DFQATT, CDR2 SNEGSKA (reference sequence). V lost 6 bases to trimming and J lost 0 bases, with 16 bases between them. The CDR3 totals 15 residues. The CDR3 coding sequence is TGCAGTGCGGGACTCAGGGGGACTAGCACAGATACGCAGTATTTT. It is translated as CSAGLRGTSTDTQYF.

V gene TRBV28 combines with J gene TRBJ2-1; D remains unclear. Germline V gene sequence: CDR1 MDHEN, CDR2 SYDVKM. The CDR3 runs 14 residues. The V and J ends lost 7 bases and 2 bases respectively, with 12 bases between them. The CDR3 reads CASIPHGTYNEQFF. The DNA for the CDR3 is TGTGCCAGCATTCCCCATGGCACCTACAATGAGCAGTTCTTC.

As regards this clonotype: One junction end disagrees with the germline gene, perhaps due to a read error. The genes are TRBV10-3 and TRBJ1-4, with D possibly being TRBD1 (6 bases). Germline loops: CDR1 ENHRY, CDR2 SYGVKD. The CDR3 is made up of 14 amino acids. CDR3 protein: CAIKQGVTDERLFF. CDR3 DNA: TGCGCCATCAAACAGGGAGTAACGGATGAAAGACTGTTTTTT.

Concerning this clonotype itself: This CDR3 fails to terminate in the conserved phenylalanine or tryptophan, so it likely reflects a read error. No DNA is shown, since the ends of the CDR3 on it are uncertain; the CDR3 is the one TCRdb lists. The rearrangement joins TRBV5-1 to TRBJ2-2; the DNA was not compared with TRBD1, the D call given in the table. Germline V CDR1 and CDR2: SGHRS, YFSETQ. The CDR3 totals 9 residues, both ends included. The CDR3 here is CASSLAWAG.

This clonotype was recorded many times. The chain carries TRBV20-1 and TRBJ2-5; 12 bases are shared with TRBD2. Germline CDR1 and CDR2: DFQATT and SNEGSKA (reference sequence). Trimming at V came to 5 bases and at J to 5 bases, leaving 6 bases not matched to a gene. The CDR3 sequence is 14 residues long. The CDR3 DNA follows: TGCAGTGCTGGCCCTAGCGGGGGGGTGGAGACCCAGTACTTC. Residues: CSAGPSGGVETQYF.

This clonotype was counted only a few times. This chain connects TRBV12-3 or TRBV12-4 to TRBJ2-3; 7 bases line up with TRBD1. This CDR3 is 15 amino acids long. V lost 6 bases, J lost 1 base, and 7 bases stayed unmatched. Written as DNA, the CDR3 is TGTGCCAGCAGCCCGGGACAGAGTCGCACAGATACGCAGTATTTT. Translation: CASSPGQSRTDTQYF.

In regard to this clonotype: A much larger clone sits a single nucleotide away, making a read error possible. The CDR3 sequence is CASSPTGRLGSYERYF. In DNA, the CDR3 is TGTGCCAGTAGTCCCACTGGGCGCCTAGGCTCCTACGAGCGGTACTTC. The chain combines TRBV19 with TRBJ2-7; D not certain. The CDR3 contains 16 residues. Germline loops: CDR1 LNHDA, CDR2 SQIVND (reference sequence).

The chain joins TRBV7-2 to TRBJ2-7; D possibly uses TRBD1 or TRBD2 (5 bases each). The V gene lost 2 bases and the J gene lost 4 bases, with 24 bases spanning the gap. CDR1 is SGHTA and CDR2 is FQGNSA in the germline V gene. This CDR3 is built from 18 residues. CDR3 residues: CASSLLPSSLGTPYEQYF. CDR3 coding DNA: TGTGCCAGCAGCTTACTCCCCAGCAGTTTGGGGACCCCTTACGAGCAGTACTTC. Combining the CDR3 with reference TRBV7-2 and TRBJ2-7 gives the whole variable domain GAGVSQSPSNKVTEKGKDVELRCDPISGHTALYWYRQSLGQGLEFLIYFQGNSAPDKSGLPSDRFSAERTGGSVSTLTIQRTQQEDSAVYLCASSLLPSSLGTPYEQYFGPGTRLTVT.

In this sample, this clonotype turned up many times. The chain employs TRBV10-2 and TRBJ2-2; the D gene is possibly TRBD1 (6 bases). The V end lost 8 bases, the J end lost 5 bases, and 18 bases lay between the germline ends. This CDR3 region has 15 residues. CDR1 is WSHSY and CDR2 is SAAADI in the germline V gene. The CDR3 DNA sequence: TGCGCCAGCTCGAAGGGGCAGGGGTCGACCGGGGAGCTGTTTTTT. Translated: CASSKGQGSTGELFF.

This clonotype was observed a few times. The V gene is TRBV4-1, the J gene TRBJ1-1; 11 bases map to TRBD1. The germline CDR1 and CDR2 sequences are MGHRA and YSYEKL. V lost 5 bases to trimming and J lost 10 bases; unmatched junction nucleotides: 9. There are 14 residues in the CDR3. CDR3 region: CASSKGQGVRSAFF. The CDR3 DNA sequence: TGCGCCAGCAGCAAGGGACAGGGGGTTCGTTCAGCTTTCTTT.

This clonotype turned up a few times. The chain is built from TRBV5-4 and TRBJ2-1, with D perhaps being TRBD1 or TRBD2 (6 bases each). The CDR3 sequence is 14 residues long. Between the trimmed V and J ends, which lost 4 bases and 3 bases, there was a span of 11 bases. The V gene's germline CDR1 is SGHNT and CDR2 YYREEE (reference sequence). CDR3 region: CASSPGGLYNEQFF. The CDR3 DNA sequence: TGTGCCAGCAGCCCCGGGGGCCTCTACAATGAGCAGTTCTTC.

As for this clonotype: A much larger clone differs from this one at a single base, so this may be a read error. For the CDR3, the DNA is TGTGCCGGTAGTACCGAAGCGGGACCCTACAATGAGCAGTTCTTC. The encoded protein is CAGSTEAGPYNEQFF. This chain links TRBV19 with TRBJ2-1; 7 positions match TRBD2. In germline, CDR1 is LNHDA, CDR2 SQIVND (reference sequence). The CDR3 consists of 15 residues.

This clonotype was seen at least ten times. The genes are TRBV19 and TRBJ2-1, with TRBD1 matching over 9 bases. There are 15 residues in the CDR3. Germline V gene data show CDR1 as LNHDA and CDR2 as SQIVND (reference sequence). V lost 6 bases, J lost 0 bases, and 3 bases stayed unmatched. CDR3 in DNA: TGTGCCAGTAGCGACAGGGGGAGCTCCTACAATGAGCAGTTCTTC. Its protein is CASSDRGSSYNEQFF.

The table lists this clonotype with many counts. This chain's CDR3 is CASSIGYTGELFF. CDR3 DNA sequence: TGTGCCAGTAGTATAGGATACACCGGGGAGCTGTTTTTT. V is TRBV19 and J is TRBJ2-2; no reliable D call. Germline V gives CDR1 LNHDA, CDR2 SQIVND (reference sequence). This CDR3 has 13 amino acids. V was clipped by 1 base and J by 3 bases, with 3 bases between them.

CDR3 amino acids: CASSPPSRLGPQQFF. CDR3 DNA sequence: TGTGCCAGCTCACCACCGAGCCGCTTAGGACCTCAGCAGTTCTTC. The chain employs TRBV18 and TRBJ2-1; D not certain. CDR3 length equals 15 residues. In germline, CDR1 is KGHSH, CDR2 LQKENI. Trimming cost V 0 bases and J 11 bases, with 17 bases left between them. Supplemented by reference TRBV18 and TRBJ2-1, the full variable domain reads NAGVMQNPRHLVRRRGQEARLRCSPMKGHSHVYWYRQLPEEGLKFMVYLQKENIIDESGMPKERFSAEFPKEGPSILRIQQVVRGDSAAYFCASSPPSRLGPQQFFGPGTRLTVL.

This clonotype appeared many times. V is TRBV12-3 or TRBV12-4 and J is TRBJ2-5, with 8 bases aligning to TRBD2. CDR3 length: 15 amino acids. V trimming: 6 bases; J trimming: 5 bases; junction bases outside the gene matches: 11. The CDR3 DNA reads as TGTGCCAGCAGCCGTCCTCCGGGACTAGTCGAGACCCAGTACTTC. It yields the protein CASSRPPGLVETQYF.

The table lists this clonotype with many counts. This rearrangement joins TRBV2 to TRBJ2-1, with D maybe TRBD2 (6 bases). The CDR3 totals 17 residues. Germline-derived CDR1 and CDR2 are SNHLY and FYNNEI. The ends were cut back, 7 bases at V and 8 bases at J, with 27 bases in the middle. The DNA of the CDR3 is TGTGCCAGCATAAAACCTAGCGACGGTACCTCTTTGTATGAGCAGTTCTTC. This codes for CASIKPSDGTSLYEQFF.